The 29 T cell receptor beta chains in this list originate from one sample, sequenced in a study of blood T cell repertoires in COVID-19. Clones were read by immunoSEQ multiplex PCR, and TCRdb kept only the in-frame ones, dropping some. Here the sample spans approximately 280,000 clones, around 87% being singletons. The sequenced sample consisted of peripheral blood. The source of these receptors is a young woman who had recovered from COVID-19.

V is TRBV11-2 and J is TRBJ1-1, with D unresolved. The germline V and J ends were trimmed by 3 bases and 0 bases, with 11 bases remaining between them. Germline-derived CDR1 and CDR2 are SGHAT and FQNNGV. CDR3 length: 15 amino acids. CDR3 in amino acids: CASSFPGSMNTEAFF. The DNA of the CDR3 is TGTGCCAGCAGCTTCCCAGGTTCGATGAACACTGAAGCTTTCTTT.

The rearrangement joins TRBV30 to TRBJ2-5; 7 bases map to TRBD2. The V and J ends lost 8 bases and 3 bases, in that order; junction bases with no gene match: 15. The CDR3 runs to 15 residues. From germline, CDR1 is GTSNPN and CDR2 SVGIG (reference sequence). Here the CDR3 DNA reads TGTGCCACAAGCCAGGGCTTCGCGGGGGAAGAGACCCAGTACTTC. Translation gives CATSQGFAGEETQYF.

The genes are TRBV11-2 and TRBJ2-4; D is ambiguous. There are 12 residues in the CDR3. Germline-derived CDR1 and CDR2 are SGHAT and FQNNGV. The germline V and J ends were trimmed by 5 bases and 9 bases, with 11 bases remaining between them. CDR3 in DNA: TGTGCCAGCAGCCCTAATCCCGGCATTCAGTACTTC. This gives the protein CASSPNPGIQYF. Filled out from reference TRBV11-2 and TRBJ2-4, the complete variable domain reads EAGVAQSPRYKIIEKRQSVAFWCNPISGHATLYWYQQILGQGPKLLIQFQNNGVVDDSQLPKDRFSAERLKGVDSTLKIQPAKLEDSAVYLCASSPNPGIQYFGAGTRLSVL.

The chain joins TRBV10-3 to TRBJ2-5; TRBD2 matches 11 bases. Losses at the gene ends were 0 bases for V and 3 bases for J; bases not matched to a gene: 3. This CDR3 has 16 residues. Looked up from germline, CDR1 is ENHRY and CDR2 is SYGVKD. CDR3 sequence (DNA): TGTGCCATCAGTGAGTCCCCGGGACTAGCGGAAGAGACCCAGTACTTC. The encoded protein is CAISESPGLAEETQYF.

The CDR3 nucleotides are TGTGCCAGCAGCAGCCGACTAGCGGGGGCTCAAGAGACCCAGTACTTC. Protein product: CASSSRLAGAQETQYF. This rearrangement joins TRBV5-4 to TRBJ2-5, with 12 bases that match TRBD2. The V segment lost 4 bases and the J segment 2 bases; nucleotides outside the gene matches: 6. CDR1 is SGHNT and CDR2 is YYREEE in the germline V gene (reference sequence). The CDR3 consists of 16 residues.

CDR3 bases: TGTGCCGGACGGGGGAGCGGGGGGTACCAAGAGACCCAGTACTTC. As protein: CAGRGSGGYQETQYF. V is TRBV6-6 and J is TRBJ2-5, with 9 bases that match TRBD2. After removal of 11 bases from V and 0 bases from J, the junction contained 10 bases not matched to a gene. This CDR3 has 15 amino acids. Germline CDR1 reads MNHNY; CDR2 reads SVGAGI (reference sequence).

The chain carries TRBV11-2 and TRBJ2-1, with no clear D. Trimming shortened V by 0 bases and J by 10 bases, and 19 bases separated the two germline ends. Germline V gene lookup returns CDR1 SGHAT and CDR2 FQNNGV. The CDR3 covers 16 residues. DNA for the CDR3: TGTGCCAGCAGCTTAGATCCGCTTTTCTCACAATTCGAGCAGTTCTTC. As protein: CASSLDPLFSQFEQFF.

This chain joins TRBV6-5 and TRBJ2-7, with TRBD2 as a possible D gene (6 bases). Germline assignment: CDR1 MNHEY and CDR2 SVGAGI. V lost 5 bases, J lost 4 bases, and 18 bases lay in between. This CDR3 is built from 15 residues. CDR3 residues: CASSRGGDGSYEQYF. In DNA, the CDR3 is TGTGCCAGCAGTCGTGGAGGGGACGGCTCGTACGAGCAGTACTTC.

The chain uses TRBV5-4 and TRBJ1-5, with D perhaps TRBD1 (5 bases). The germline V gene has CDR1 SGHNT and CDR2 YYREEE (reference sequence). Trimming stripped 4 bases from V and 3 bases from J, with 14 bases between. This CDR3 region has 15 residues. DNA for the CDR3: TGTGCCAGCAGCCTGGGGGGGGGTTACAATCAGCCCCAGCATTTT. Translation gives CASSLGGGYNQPQHF. The full variable domain, in which reference TRBV5-4 and TRBJ1-5 provide the parts outside the CDR3, is ETGVTQSPTHLIKTRGQQVTLRCSSQSGHNTVSWYQQALGQGPQFIFQYYREEENGRGNFPPRFSGLQFPNYSSELNVNALELDDSALYLCASSLGGGYNQPQHFGDGTRLSIL.

The V and J genes are TRBV3-1 (or the pseudogene TRBV3-2) and TRBJ1-1, with a tentative D call TRBD1 (6 bases). The V end was cut by 4 bases, the J end by 0 bases, with 9 bases between. CDR3 length: 14 residues. CDR1 is LGHDT and CDR2 is YNNKEL in the germline V gene (reference sequence). The CDR3 loop is CASSLGQLNTEAFF. CDR3 DNA: TGTGCCAGCAGCCTGGGACAACTGAACACTGAAGCTTTCTTT.

Here the CDR3 reads CASSLLPGVGEQFF. CDR3 coding DNA: TGTGCCAGCAGCTTATTGCCCGGGGTGGGTGAGCAGTTCTTC. The chain is built from TRBV7-8 and TRBJ2-1; TRBD2 is a possible D gene (5 bases). This CDR3 is 14 amino acids long. Trimming removed 2 bases at V and 9 bases at J, with 14 bases between. Germline values: CDR1 SGHVS, CDR2 FQNEAQ.

This clone occurred once. This chain links TRBV10-3 with TRBJ2-1; TRBD1 might be the D (5 bases). The CDR3 has 16 amino acids. The ends were cut back, 0 bases at V and 2 bases at J, with 11 bases in the middle. The germline V gene has CDR1 ENHRY and CDR2 SYGVKD. The CDR3 nucleotides are TGTGCCATCAGTGAGTCGGGGCTGAAGGCCTACAATGAGCAGTTCTTC. It encodes CAISESGLKAYNEQFF.

The chain is built from TRBV12-3 or TRBV12-4 and TRBJ1-6; no reliable D call. V lost 5 bases and J 8 bases, leaving 10 bases between the germline ends. The CDR3 is 13 residues long. CDR3 DNA: TGTGCCAGCAGTGCTCTCGGGGATTCACCCCTCCACTTT. This sequence encodes CASSALGDSPLHF.

The J gene is TRBJ1-2, the V gene TRBV28; unclear D gene. The germline V gene encodes CDR1 MDHEN and CDR2 SYDVKM. V shed 9 bases and J shed 5 bases, with 16 bases lying between them. This CDR3 comprises 13 residues. CDR3 coding DNA: TGTGCCAGTAGCCTGATTAGGTCATATGGCTACACCTTC. Translation: CASSLIRSYGYTF.

This clone was seen only a few times. V is TRBV5-6 and J is TRBJ2-2; the match to TRBD2 covers 8 bases. The CDR3 runs 16 residues. Germline V gene data show CDR1 as SGHDT and CDR2 as YYEEEE. The junction had 8 bases not matched to a gene; V was cut back by 1 base and J by 6 bases. The CDR3: CASSLLAGVLSGELFF. The CDR3 coding sequence is TGTGCCAGCAGCTTGCTAGCGGGCGTTCTCTCCGGGGAGCTGTTTTTT.

The chain couples TRBV6-6 to TRBJ2-3, with TRBD2 matching over 8 bases. The germline CDR1 and CDR2 sequences are MNHNY and SVGAGI (reference sequence). The CDR3 is made up of 15 amino acids. V shed 6 bases, J shed 7 bases, and the junction held 12 bases outside the gene matches. This CDR3 reads CASSPALAGFYTQYF. CDR3 sequence (DNA): TGTGCCAGCAGCCCTGCGTTAGCGGGGTTTTATACGCAGTATTTT.

V gene TRBV30 combines with J gene TRBJ1-2, with D unresolved. The CDR3 is 12 residues long. With 1 base removed from V and 7 bases from J, the gap between germline ends came to 10 bases. Per germline, CDR1 GTSNPN and CDR2 SVGIG (reference sequence). The CDR3 DNA is TGTGCCTGGAGTGCGGCGGGGAGTGGCTACACCTTC. It codes for CAWSAAGSGYTF.

The chain links TRBV7-2 to TRBJ2-3; D not resolved. CDR1 and CDR2 from the germline V gene are SGHTA and FQGNSA. CDR3 length: 15 residues. The ends were cut back, 5 bases at V and 1 base at J, with 13 bases in the middle. CDR3 amino acids: CASSRVSRGTDTQYF. CDR3 nucleotide sequence: TGTGCCAGCAGCCGCGTTTCCCGGGGCACAGATACGCAGTATTTT.

The chain combines TRBV5-4 with TRBJ2-1; 7 positions match TRBD2. The CDR3 covers 17 residues. CDR1 and CDR2 from the germline V gene are SGHNT and YYREEE (reference sequence). The V segment lost 4 bases and the J segment 1 base; nucleotides outside the gene matches: 11. The CDR3 reads CASSPQAGAQSYNEQFF. The CDR3 nucleotides read TGTGCCAGCAGCCCCCAGGCGGGAGCCCAGTCCTACAATGAGCAGTTCTTC.

The table lists this clone with a few counts. The V and J genes are TRBV7-3 and TRBJ2-3; D is unclear. Looked up from germline, CDR1 is SGHTA and CDR2 is FQGTGA. The CDR3 consists of 15 residues. The V end lost 2 bases, the J end lost 2 bases, and 11 bases lay between the germline ends. CDR3 amino acids: CASSLVPGYTDTQYF. DNA for the CDR3: TGTGCCAGCAGCTTAGTCCCCGGGTACACAGATACGCAGTATTTT. Looking up the rest from reference TRBV7-3 and TRBJ2-3 gives the full variable domain: GAGVSQTPSNKVTEKGKYVELRCDPISGHTALYWYRQSLGQGPEFLIYFQGTGAADDSGLPNDRFFAVRPEGSVSTLKIQRTERGDSAVYLCASSLVPGYTDTQYFGPGTRLTVL.

V usage is TRBV18 and J usage is TRBJ1-4; D is unresolved. Germline CDR1 KGHSH, CDR2 LQKENI. The germline V and J ends were trimmed by 6 bases and 1 base, with 12 bases remaining between them. The CDR3 runs to 15 residues. The CDR3 DNA reads TGTGCCAGCTCTTCCAACGCGGGAACTAATGAAAAACTGTTTTTT. This codes for CASSSNAGTNEKLFF. Variable domain in full (rest from reference TRBV18 and TRBJ1-4): NAGVMQNPRHLVRRRGQEARLRCSPMKGHSHVYWYRQLPEEGLKFMVYLQKENIIDESGMPKERFSAEFPKEGPSILRIQQVVRGDSAAYFCASSSNAGTNEKLFFGSGTQLSVL.

This sequence joins TRBV5-1 and TRBJ2-2; possibly TRBD1 for D (5 bases). V shed 2 bases and J shed 5 bases, with 13 bases lying between them. There are 15 residues in the CDR3. The V gene's germline CDR1 is SGHRS and CDR2 YFSETQ. CDR3 residues: CASSLGQQETGELFF. The CDR3 coding sequence is TGCGCCAGCAGCTTAGGTCAACAGGAAACCGGGGAGCTGTTTTTT.

The chain combines TRBV9 with TRBJ2-5, with TRBD1 matching 8 bases. CDR3 size: 14 residues. Looked up from germline, CDR1 is SGDLS and CDR2 is YYNGEE. Trimming cost V 4 bases and J 4 bases; bases outside gene matches: 6. CDR3 region: CASSFADRGETQYF. The CDR3 DNA sequence: TGTGCCAGCAGCTTCGCTGACAGGGGAGAGACCCAGTACTTC.

The chain carries TRBV7-2 and TRBJ2-5; D is perhaps TRBD1 (6 bases). The germline gives CDR1 SGHTA, CDR2 FQGNSA. This CDR3 has 13 amino acids. Trimming cost V 1 base and J 13 bases, with 16 bases left between them. DNA of the CDR3: TGTGCCAGCAGCTTAGACGGACAGCAGAAACGGTACTTC. This gives the protein CASSLDGQQKRYF.

This sequence joins TRBV7-2 and TRBJ2-1, with D possibly TRBD1 on 6 matching bases. The CDR3 extends over 15 amino acids. V was pared by 1 base and J by 2 bases, with 9 bases between. The germline V gene has CDR1 SGHTA and CDR2 FQGNSA. The DNA of the CDR3 is TGTGCCAGCAGCTTAGTTCGGACAGCCTACAATGAGCAGTTCTTC. Protein: CASSLVRTAYNEQFF.

The rearrangement uses TRBV6-2 or TRBV6-3 and TRBJ1-5; TRBD1 aligns across 9 bases. Per germline, CDR1 MNHEY and CDR2 SVGEGT. The ends lost 0 bases at V and 4 bases at J; junction bases unmatched: 7. The CDR3 loop spans 17 amino acids. CDR3 region: CASSYSYGTGPNQPQHF. In DNA, the CDR3 is TGTGCCAGCAGTTACTCTTACGGGACAGGGCCAAATCAGCCCCAGCATTTT.

CDR3 residues: CASSQGDLRGTQYF. DNA of the CDR3: TGCGCCAGCAGCCAAGGCGATTTGCGGGGGACCCAGTACTTC. The chain links TRBV4-1 to TRBJ2-5, with D possibly matching TRBD2 (6 bases). Trimming took 1 base from V and 7 from J, leaving 13 bases between them. Germline V gene sequence: CDR1 MGHRA, CDR2 YSYEKL. The CDR3 has 14 amino acids.

Only one count was recorded for this clone. V gene TRBV3-1 (or the pseudogene TRBV3-2) combines with J gene TRBJ2-7; 11 nucleotides match TRBD2. This CDR3 comprises 15 residues. Trimming at V came to 5 bases and at J to 2 bases, leaving 5 bases not matched to a gene. Germline loops: CDR1 LGHDT, CDR2 YNNKEL (reference sequence). This CDR3 is CASSNLAGGPYEQYF. The CDR3, as DNA: TGTGCCAGCAGCAACCTAGCGGGGGGACCCTACGAGCAGTACTTC.

The chain combines TRBV7-6 with TRBJ2-3; 9 bases align to TRBD2. This CDR3 has 13 amino acids. V lost 2 bases to trimming and J lost 8 bases; unmatched junction nucleotides: 2. Germline V gene lookup returns CDR1 SGHVS and CDR2 FNYEAQ. The CDR3 nucleotides are TGTGCCAGCAGCTTAAAAGCGGGAGGTACGCAGTATTTT. This gives the protein CASSLKAGGTQYF.